The source of this T cell receptor (beta chain) is a study of post-analysis software for immune sequencing data. TCR beta cDNA libraries included unique molecular identifiers. TCRdb called the PCR reads again in MiXCR, with one record for every CDR3 protein. The sample shows some 500,000 distinct CDR3 sequences, under 55% of them seen only once. The clonotype originates from a girl aged 10-17 years with multiple sclerosis. Sequenced input: blood.

CDR3 sequence: CASSSLGGLAVDSYEQYF. In nucleotides, the CDR3 is TGTGCCAGCAGTTCTCTGGGGGGACTAGCGGTGGACTCCTACGAGCAGTACTTC. The J gene is TRBJ2-7, the V gene TRBV25-1, with 11 bases identical to TRBD2. V was pared by 5 bases and J by 0 bases, with 12 bases of the junction left unmatched. Germline values: CDR1 MGHDK, CDR2 SYGVNS. The CDR3 runs to 18 residues.